This TCR beta chain was sequenced for a study of T cell changes during pregnancy in multiple sclerosis. The table came from immunoSEQ multiplex PCR; TCRdb's copy has only in-frame clones and leaves some out. The table lists around 60,000 clones, nearly 90% of them singletons, with about 2.3% in the top ten. This CDR3 has 15 amino acids. Germline-derived CDR1 and CDR2 are ENHRY and SYGVKD. The trim removed 6 bases at V and 2 bases at J, leaving 8 bases unmatched. The TCR sequence derives from a female donor with multiple sclerosis, enrolled in a pregnancy study. This specimen was peripheral blood, taken in the first trimester of pregnancy. V usage is TRBV10-3 and J usage is TRBJ2-7, with 9 bases identical to TRBD1. This CDR3 is CAIRDGQGRAYEQYF. As DNA, the CDR3 is TGTGCCATCAGGGACGGACAGGGGAGGGCCTACGAGCAGTACTTC.